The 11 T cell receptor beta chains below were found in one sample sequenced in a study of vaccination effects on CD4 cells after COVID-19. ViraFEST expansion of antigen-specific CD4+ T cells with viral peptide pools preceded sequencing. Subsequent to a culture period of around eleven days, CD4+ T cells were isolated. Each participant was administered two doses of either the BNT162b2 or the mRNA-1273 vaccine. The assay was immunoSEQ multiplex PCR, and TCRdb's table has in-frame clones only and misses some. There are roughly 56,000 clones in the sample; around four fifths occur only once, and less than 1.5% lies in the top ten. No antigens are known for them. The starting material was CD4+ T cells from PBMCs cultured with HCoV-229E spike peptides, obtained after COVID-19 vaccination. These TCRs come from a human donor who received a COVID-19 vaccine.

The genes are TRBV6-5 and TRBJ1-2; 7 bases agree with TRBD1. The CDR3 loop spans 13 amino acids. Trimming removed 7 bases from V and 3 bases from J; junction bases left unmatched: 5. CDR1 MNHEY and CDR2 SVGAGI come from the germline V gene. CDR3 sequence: CASIPGQYYGYTF. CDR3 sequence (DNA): TGTGCCAGCATTCCGGGACAGTACTATGGCTACACCTTC.

The CDR3 sequence is CASRDSATNEKLFF. CDR3 coding DNA: TGTGCCAGCAGAGACAGCGCAACTAATGAAAAACTGTTTTTT. This chain connects TRBV2 to TRBJ1-4, with D maybe TRBD1 (5 bases). V shed 6 bases and J shed 0 bases, with 8 bases lying between them. The CDR3 is made up of 14 amino acids. CDR1 and CDR2 (germline): SNHLY, FYNNEI.

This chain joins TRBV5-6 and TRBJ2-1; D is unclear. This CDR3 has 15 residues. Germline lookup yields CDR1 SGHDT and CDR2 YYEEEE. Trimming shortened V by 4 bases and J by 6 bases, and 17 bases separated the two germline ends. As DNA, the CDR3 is TGTGCCAGCAGCCTGCTTGGGCAGGCTAGCAATGAGCAGTTCTTC. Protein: CASSLLGQASNEQFF.

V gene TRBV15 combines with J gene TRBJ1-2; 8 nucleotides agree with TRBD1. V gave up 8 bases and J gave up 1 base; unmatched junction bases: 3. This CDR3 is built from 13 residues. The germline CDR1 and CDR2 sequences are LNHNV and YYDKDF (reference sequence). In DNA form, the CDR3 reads TGTGCCACCGGCGACAGGGGTAACTATGGCTACACCTTC. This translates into CATGDRGNYGYTF. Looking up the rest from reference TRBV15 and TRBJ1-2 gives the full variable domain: DAMVIQNPRYQVTQFGKPVTLSCSQTLNHNVMYWYQQKSSQAPKLLFHYYDKDFNNEADTPDNFQSRRPNTSFCFLDIRSPGLGDTAMYLCATGDRGNYGYTFGSGTRLTVV.

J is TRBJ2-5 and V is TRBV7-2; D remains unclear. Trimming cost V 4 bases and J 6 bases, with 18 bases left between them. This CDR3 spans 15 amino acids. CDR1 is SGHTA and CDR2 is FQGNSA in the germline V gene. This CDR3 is CASSSPSRRIQTQYF. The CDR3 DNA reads TGTGCCAGCAGCTCCCCCTCCCGACGGATTCAGACCCAGTACTTC.

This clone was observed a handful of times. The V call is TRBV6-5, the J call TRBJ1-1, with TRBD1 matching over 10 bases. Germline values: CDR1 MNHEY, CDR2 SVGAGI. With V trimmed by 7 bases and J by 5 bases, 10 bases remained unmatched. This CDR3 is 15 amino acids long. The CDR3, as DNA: TGTGCCAGCATAGGATGGACAGGGGGGGGTACTGAAGCTTTCTTT. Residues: CASIGWTGGGTEAFF.

The CDR3 region is CASSLGGGYEQYV. CDR3 sequence (DNA): TGCGCCAGCAGCTTGGGAGGGGGCTACGAGCAGTACGTC. The rearrangement joins TRBV5-1 to TRBJ2-7; weak D call: TRBD1 (6 bases). Trimming stripped 0 bases from V and 3 bases from J, with 7 bases between. Looked up from germline, CDR1 is SGHRS and CDR2 is YFSETQ. The length of the CDR3 is 13 residues.

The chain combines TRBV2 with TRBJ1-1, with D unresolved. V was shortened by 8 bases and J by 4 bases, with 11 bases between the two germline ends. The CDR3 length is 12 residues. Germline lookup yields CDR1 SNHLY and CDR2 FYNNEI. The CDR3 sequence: CASGPGVTEAFF. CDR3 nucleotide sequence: TGTGCCAGCGGACCTGGGGTCACTGAAGCTTTCTTT.

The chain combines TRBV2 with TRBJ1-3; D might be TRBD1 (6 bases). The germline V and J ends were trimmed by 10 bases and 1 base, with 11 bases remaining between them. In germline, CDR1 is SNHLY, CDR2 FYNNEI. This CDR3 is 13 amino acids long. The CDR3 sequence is CAKGQTSGNTIYF. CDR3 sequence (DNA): TGTGCCAAAGGACAGACGTCTGGAAACACCATATATTTT.

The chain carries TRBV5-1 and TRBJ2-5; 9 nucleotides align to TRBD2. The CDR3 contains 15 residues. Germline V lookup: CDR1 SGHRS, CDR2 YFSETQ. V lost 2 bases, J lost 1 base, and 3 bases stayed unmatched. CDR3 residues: CASSFILAGQETQYF. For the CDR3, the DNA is TGCGCCAGCAGCTTCATACTAGCGGGCCAAGAGACCCAGTACTTC.

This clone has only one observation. The CDR3 nucleotides are TGCGCCAGCAGTCAAGACATCGCCGGGGCCTACGAGCAGTACGTC. Residues: CASSQDIAGAYEQYV. The genes are TRBV23-1 and TRBJ2-7, with a tentative D call TRBD2 (5 bases). TRBV23-1 is noted as an ORF with a role that remains uncertain. V was trimmed by 2 bases and J by 2 bases, leaving 13 bases between them. CDR3 length: 15 residues.